Here is one TCR beta chain with its context. Its specificity is unknown. ViraFEST used viral peptide pools to expand antigen-specific CD4+ T cells before sequencing. Subsequent to 10 days of culture, CD4+ T cells were isolated. The individual was infected with SARS-CoV-2 between March and December 2020, as confirmed by PCR. The data were obtained in a study of vaccination effects on CD4 cells after COVID-19. The CDR3 totals 16 residues. Germline V gene sequence: CDR1 SNHLY, CDR2 FYNNEI. Trimming removed 6 bases from V and 6 bases from J, with 23 bases in between. Profiled with immunoSEQ multiplex PCR; TCRdb holds only in-frame clones, not every one. The table records approximately 40,000 clones, around 67% of them present only once.

The sequence was collected from a human donor who had a prior SARS-CoV-2 infection. The sample consisted of CD4+ T cells from PBMCs cultured with a peptide pool, taken before COVID-19 vaccination. The chain links TRBV2 to TRBJ1-2, with D possibly matching TRBD1 (6 bases). The CDR3 protein is CASRKPIAGGTDGYTF. The CDR3 bases are TGTGCCAGCAGAAAGCCTATAGCGGGGGGCACAGATGGCTACACCTTC.